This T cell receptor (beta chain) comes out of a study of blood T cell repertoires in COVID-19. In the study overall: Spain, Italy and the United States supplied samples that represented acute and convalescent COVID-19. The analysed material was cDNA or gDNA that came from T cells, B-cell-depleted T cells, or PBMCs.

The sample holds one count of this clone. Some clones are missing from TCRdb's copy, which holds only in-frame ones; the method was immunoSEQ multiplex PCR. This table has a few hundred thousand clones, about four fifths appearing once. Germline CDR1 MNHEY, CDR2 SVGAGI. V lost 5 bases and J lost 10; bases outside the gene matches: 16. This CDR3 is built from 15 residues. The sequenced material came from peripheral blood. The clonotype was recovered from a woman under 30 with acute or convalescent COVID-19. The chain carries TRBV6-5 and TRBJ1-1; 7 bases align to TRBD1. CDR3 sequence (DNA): TGTGCCAGCAGTCCGTGGGGACAGCCCATGGATATAGCTTTCTTT. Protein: CASSPWGQPMDIAFF.